There are a few counts of the clone carrying this T cell receptor (beta chain). This record belongs to a study of CD8+ T cells in alopecia areata. Once RNA had been extracted, it was reverse transcribed into cDNA to act as the sequencing template. Data came from immunoSEQ multiplex PCR; TCRdb stores just in-frame clones and leaves some out. The sample gives 140,000 to 150,000 clones, roughly 48% of which show up once; more than 6.5% is in the top ten. Germline CDR1 reads SGHRS; CDR2 reads YFSETQ. The CDR3 sequence is 15 residues long. The V end lost 0 bases, the J end lost 3 bases, and 10 bases lay between the germline ends.

This rearrangement joins TRBV5-1 to TRBJ2-1; D might be TRBD2 (6 bases). Input material: CD4+ T cells sorted from blood. The receptor was derived from a human donor with alopecia areata. CDR3 DNA sequence: TGCGCCAGCAGCTTGGGGGTGACTAGCTACAATGAGCAGTTCTTC. It specifies CASSLGVTSYNEQFF.